Below are 21 T cell receptor beta chains sequenced from a single sample in a study of cytomegalovirus exposure and HLA in healthy donors. In the PCR, 60 Vbeta and 13 Jbeta primers were used. The data were produced by immunoSEQ multiplex PCR, yet TCRdb's version contains in-frame clones alone and is incomplete. The sample has 150,000 to 200,000 clones; around 68% are singletons. Sequencing was carried out using PBMCs. These receptors were taken from a middle-aged woman in good health and CMV-seropositive.

The V gene is TRBV9, the J gene TRBJ2-5; 15 nucleotides agree with TRBD2. CDR3 length: 16 amino acids. Germline loops: CDR1 SGDLS, CDR2 YYNGEE. Unmatched junction bases numbered 2, after V lost 3 bases and J lost 2 bases. DNA for the CDR3: TGTGCCAGCAGCGGGACTAGCGGGGGGGCGCAAGAGACCCAGTACTTC. Protein sequence: CASSGTSGGAQETQYF.

This rearrangement joins TRBV19 to TRBJ1-5, with TRBD1 identical over 7 bases. J lost 0 bases, V lost 4 bases, and 3 bases had no gene match. Germline V gene lookup returns CDR1 LNHDA and CDR2 SQIVND (reference sequence). The CDR3 loop spans 15 amino acids. The CDR3 loop reads CASSNRDSSNQPQHF. CDR3 nucleotides: TGTGCCAGTAGTAACCGGGACAGTAGCAATCAGCCCCAGCATTTT.

This clone has just a few counts. The rearrangement joins TRBV10-3 to TRBJ2-5; unclear D gene. Trimming pared 0 bases from V and 2 bases from J, leaving 7 bases between. CDR1 and CDR2 (germline): ENHRY, SYGVKD. The CDR3 is 14 amino acids. The CDR3 DNA is TGTGCCATCAGTGAGTCGTCAGGACAAGAGACCCAGTACTTC. Amino acids: CAISESSGQETQYF.

Concerning this clone: A junction boundary mismatches the germline segment, possibly from a read error. This sequence joins TRBV2 and TRBJ1-5; D gene ambiguous. CDR3 size: 14 residues. Looked up from germline, CDR1 is SNHLY and CDR2 is FYNNEI. CDR3 sequence (DNA): TGTGCCAGCAGCCGGGAACAAGCCTCTCAGCCCCAGAATTTT. This gives the protein CASSREQASQPQNF.

This clone was observed a handful of times. This chain links TRBV2 with TRBJ1-5; D remains ambiguous. Germline V lookup: CDR1 SNHLY, CDR2 FYNNEI. V lost 3 bases and J lost 11, with 20 bases in between. The CDR3 is made up of 15 amino acids. The CDR3 is CASSDVGRVEQTQHF. The CDR3 DNA reads as TGTGCCAGCAGTGATGTAGGGAGGGTGGAACAAACCCAGCATTTT.

The chain has TRBV28 and TRBJ1-3; 9 nucleotides align to TRBD1. From germline, CDR1 is MDHEN and CDR2 SYDVKM. V was pared by 6 bases and J by 7 bases, with 16 bases of the junction left unmatched. The CDR3 extends over 17 amino acids. Here the CDR3 DNA reads TGTGCCAGCAGCGGAACAGGGGGCCGGATAAGGAGGAACACCATATATTTT. This gives the protein CASSGTGGRIRRNTIYF.

This clone appeared a single time. The chain is built from TRBV21-1 and TRBJ2-1; the D call TRBD1 from the table was never checked on the DNA. TRBV21-1 is described as a pseudogene. The CDR3 covers 19 residues. The CDR3 protein is CASSKRNRGRFVPYNEQFF. The CDR3 DNA sequence: TGTGCCAGCAGCAAAAGGAACAGGGGGCGCTTCGTCCCCTACAATGAGCAGTTCTTC.

Only one count was recorded for this clone. This rearrangement joins TRBV11-2 to TRBJ1-2, with a weak D call TRBD1 (5 bases). V was cut by 5 bases and J by 4 bases, with 11 bases left in between. Germline CDR1 and CDR2: SGHAT and FQNNGV. The CDR3 consists of 13 residues. Written as DNA, the CDR3 is TGTGCCAGCAGCCAGGGAAGGACCTATGGCTACACCTTC. It specifies CASSQGRTYGYTF.

The chain links TRBV19 to TRBJ2-7; tentative D call: TRBD2 (5 bases). Per germline, CDR1 LNHDA and CDR2 SQIVND (reference sequence). Between the trimmed V and J ends, which lost 8 bases and 0 bases, there was a span of 11 bases. The length of the CDR3 is 13 residues. The CDR3 here is CASRGLSSYEQYF. CDR3 DNA sequence: TGTGCCAGTCGCGGGTTGAGCTCCTACGAGCAGTACTTC. Looking up the rest from reference TRBV19 and TRBJ2-7 gives the full variable domain: DGGITQSPKYLFRKEGQNVTLSCEQNLNHDAMYWYRQDPGQGLRLIYYSQIVNDFQKGDIAEGYSVSREKKESFPLTVTSAQKNPTAFYLCASRGLSSYEQYFGPGTRLTVT.

The V call is TRBV9, the J call TRBJ2-1, with TRBD1 identical over 7 bases. Germline V lookup: CDR1 SGDLS, CDR2 YYNGEE. Trimming removed 4 bases from V and 5 bases from J; junction bases left unmatched: 6. The CDR3 totals 14 residues. In nucleotides, the CDR3 is TGTGCCAGCAGCATCCGGGACAGCCACAATGAGCAGTTCTTC. Protein: CASSIRDSHNEQFF.

The rearrangement links TRBV29-1 to TRBJ1-4; D is ambiguous. The CDR3 is 14 residues long. The ends were cut back, 4 bases at V and 3 bases at J, with 12 bases in the middle. Germline lookup yields CDR1 SQVTM and CDR2 ANQGSEA. CDR3 coding DNA: TGCAGCGTTGCATCACAACACGCTAATGAAAAACTGTTTTTT. Amino acids: CSVASQHANEKLFF.

This clone was counted once. The chain employs TRBV5-4 and TRBJ2-6, with 10 positions matching TRBD1. With V trimmed by 3 bases and J by 10 bases, 7 bases remained unmatched. The germline gives CDR1 SGHNT, CDR2 YYREEE (reference sequence). This CDR3 has 15 amino acids. The chain's CDR3 is CASSSRDRGLNVLTF. The CDR3 DNA reads TGTGCCAGCAGCTCGAGGGACAGGGGCCTTAACGTCCTGACTTTC.

The genes are TRBV7-9 and TRBJ1-2, with D perhaps TRBD1 (5 bases). V was clipped by 5 bases and J by 1 base, with 11 bases between them. CDR3 size: 14 residues. Germline V gene data show CDR1 as SEHNR and CDR2 as FQNEAQ (reference sequence). The CDR3 here is CASSDTGDNYGYTF. In DNA form, the CDR3 reads TGTGCCAGCAGCGACACAGGAGATAACTATGGCTACACCTTC.

CDR3: CASSLENRVDTIYF. CDR3 in DNA: TGTGCCAGCAGCTTAGAGAACAGGGTGGACACCATATATTTT. This chain links TRBV11-2 with TRBJ1-3; perhaps TRBD1 as D (6 bases). The CDR3 loop spans 14 amino acids. Germline V gene lookup returns CDR1 SGHAT and CDR2 FQNNGV. V gave up 0 bases and J gave up 8 bases, with 11 bases separating them. The whole variable domain, remainder taken from reference TRBV11-2 and TRBJ1-3, is EAGVAQSPRYKIIEKRQSVAFWCNPISGHATLYWYQQILGQGPKLLIQFQNNGVVDDSQLPKDRFSAERLKGVDSTLKIQPAKLEDSAVYLCASSLENRVDTIYFGEGSWLTVV.

This rearrangement joins TRBV7-9 to TRBJ2-5; 7 bases are a match to TRBD1. V lost 7 bases to trimming and J lost 0 bases; unmatched junction nucleotides: 11. The CDR3 consists of 16 residues. CDR1 and CDR2 (germline): SEHNR, FQNEAQ (reference sequence). CDR3 sequence reads: CASNKGAAPYQETQYF. For the CDR3, the DNA is TGTGCCAGCAACAAGGGGGCTGCCCCGTACCAAGAGACCCAGTACTTC.

This clone was observed a handful of times. V and J are TRBV2 and TRBJ2-7; the D is unclear. Germline CDR1 is SNHLY and CDR2 is FYNNEI. The CDR3 has 14 residues. Trimming stripped 6 bases from V and 0 bases from J, with 12 bases between. The CDR3 sequence: CASRTTESSYEQYF. In DNA form, the CDR3 reads TGTGCCAGCAGAACGACTGAGAGCTCCTACGAGCAGTACTTC. Together with reference TRBV2 and TRBJ2-7, the CDR3 gives the full variable domain: EPEVTQTPSHQVTQMGQEVILRCVPISNHLYFYWYRQILGQKVEFLVSFYNNEISEKSEIFDDQFSVERPDGSNFTLKIRSTKLEDSAMYFCASRTTESSYEQYFGPGTRLTVT.

Only a few counts were recorded for this clone. The rearrangement links TRBV28 to TRBJ1-1; D is possibly TRBD1 (5 bases). Trimming cost V 7 bases and J 1 base, with 7 bases left between them. Germline V CDR1 and CDR2: MDHEN, SYDVKM. CDR3 length: 12 amino acids. This chain's CDR3 is CASTGQNTEAFF. The CDR3 bases are TGTGCCAGCACCGGACAGAACACTGAAGCTTTCTTT.

The chain uses TRBV27 and TRBJ2-3; D gene ambiguous. In germline, CDR1 is MNHEY, CDR2 SMNVEV (reference sequence). Trimming pared 6 bases from V and 5 bases from J, leaving 21 bases between. The CDR3 extends over 16 amino acids. The CDR3 reads CASRLLSFQAVDTQYF. The CDR3 DNA follows: TGTGCCAGCAGGCTACTGTCTTTTCAGGCCGTAGATACGCAGTATTTT.

The J gene is TRBJ1-2, the V gene TRBV4-3, with D maybe TRBD1 (6 bases). The CDR3 consists of 16 residues. Germline CDR1 LGHNA, CDR2 YSLEER. Between the trimmed V and J ends, which lost 0 bases and 7 bases, there was a span of 18 bases. Written as DNA, the CDR3 is TGCGCCAGCAGCCAAGATCGGCCGGGGGGAGGGGGTGGCTACACCTTC. As protein: CASSQDRPGGGGGYTF.

Concerning this clone: Compared with germline, one end of the junction differs, possibly owing to a read error. The genes are TRBV28 and TRBJ1-2; D gene ambiguous. The CDR3 is 14 amino acids. Germline V lookup: CDR1 MDHEN, CDR2 SYDVKM. CDR3 sequence (DNA): TGTGCCAGCAGTTTATGGAGCGGTAACTATGGCTACCCCTTC. This sequence encodes CASSLWSGNYGYPF.

The chain combines TRBV7-9 with TRBJ2-2, with 10 bases identical to TRBD2. Germline lookup yields CDR1 SEHNR and CDR2 FQNEAQ (reference sequence). V lost 8 bases and J lost 0; bases outside the gene matches: 12. This CDR3 has 18 residues. This chain's CDR3 is CASRTPLAGVSNTGELFF. In DNA form, the CDR3 reads TGTGCCAGCCGCACTCCGCTAGCGGGGGTCTCGAACACCGGGGAGCTGTTTTTT.